The sample holds a few counts of the clone carrying this T cell receptor (beta chain). The record originates from a study of T-cell memory formation after mild COVID-19. MiXCR, applied by TCRdb to the 5' RACE reads, yields one record per CDR3 protein. The sample holds roughly 450,000 distinct CDR3 sequences, 15% to 20% seen once. With 2 bases removed from V and 5 bases from J, the gap between germline ends came to 25 bases. Germline CDR1 reads SGHDN; CDR2 reads FVKESK. This CDR3 spans 18 amino acids. The TCR originated in an adult woman who had mild COVID-19 (a few samples of this study predate the infection). Cell type and time point are not known. The rearrangement joins TRBV14 to TRBJ2-7; perhaps D is TRBD1 or TRBD2 (5 bases each). Input material: PBMCs or a T cell subset sorted from them (not recorded which). Here the CDR3 reads CASSQMHAGTSRIHEQYF. CDR3 sequence (DNA): TGTGCCAGCAGCCAAATGCATGCCGGGACCAGCCGTATCCACGAGCAGTACTTC.